This T cell receptor beta chain was identified in a study of control samples from healthy donors and cancer patients. Only a few counts were recorded for this clone. The table came from immunoSEQ multiplex PCR; TCRdb's copy has only in-frame clones and leaves some out. The sample has about 84,000 clones; around 84% are singletons. The germline V and J ends were trimmed by 1 base and 7 bases, with 13 bases remaining between them. The CDR3 contains 14 residues. CDR1 and CDR2 from the germline V gene are LNHDA and SQIVND (reference sequence). The TCR was taken from a man aged 60 to 69 with head and neck cancer. Sequenced material: PBMCs. The chain is built from TRBV19 and TRBJ1-2; D may be TRBD1 (5 bases). Written as DNA, the CDR3 is TGTGCCAGTAGTATAGTTGGGACGGCCCGTGGCTACACCTTC. Amino acid sequence: CASSIVGTARGYTF.